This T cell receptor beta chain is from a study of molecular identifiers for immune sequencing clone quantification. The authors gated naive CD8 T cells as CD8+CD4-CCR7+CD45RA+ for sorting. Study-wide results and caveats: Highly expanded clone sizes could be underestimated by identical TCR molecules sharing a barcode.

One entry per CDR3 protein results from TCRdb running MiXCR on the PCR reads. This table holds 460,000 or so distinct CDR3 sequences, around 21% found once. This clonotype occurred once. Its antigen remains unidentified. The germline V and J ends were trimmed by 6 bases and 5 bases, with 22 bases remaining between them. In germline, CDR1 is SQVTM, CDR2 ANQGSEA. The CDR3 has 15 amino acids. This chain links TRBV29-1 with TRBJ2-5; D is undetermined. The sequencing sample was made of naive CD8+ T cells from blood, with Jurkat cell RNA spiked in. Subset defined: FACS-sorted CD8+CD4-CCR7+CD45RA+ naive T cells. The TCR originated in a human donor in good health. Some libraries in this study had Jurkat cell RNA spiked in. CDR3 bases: TGCAGCGTCGTCTCAGAGCTTTCCTTCTTTGAGACCCAGTACTTC. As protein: CSVVSELSFFETQYF.